One sample yielded the 23 T cell receptor beta chains listed below, sequenced in a study of CD8 T cells in ankylosing spondylitis. TCRdb re-called the 5' RACE reads through MiXCR, storing one row per CDR3 protein. The sample holds a few hundred thousand distinct CDR3 sequences, roughly a quarter seen once. The material sequenced was blood, either unsorted or a sorted T cell fraction (not recorded which). These TCRs come from a male donor with ankylosing spondylitis or in good health (not recorded which).

The chain is built from TRBV29-1 and TRBJ2-5, with 8 bases matching TRBD1. Germline-derived CDR1 and CDR2 are SQVTM and ANQGSEA. Trimming at V came to 6 bases and at J to 5 bases, leaving 8 bases not matched to a gene. CDR3 length: 13 residues. CDR3 nucleotide sequence: TGCAGCGTCGGACAGGGATTCGGTGAGACCCAGTACTTC. As protein: CSVGQGFGETQYF.

This clonotype was recorded a few times. The chain joins TRBV20-1 to TRBJ1-1; D might be TRBD1 (6 bases). CDR3 length: 15 residues. Germline assignment: CDR1 DFQATT and CDR2 SNEGSKA (reference sequence). With 1 base removed from V and 1 base from J, the gap between germline ends came to 13 bases. The DNA for the CDR3 is TGCAGTGCTAGAGTTTTAGGGGGTGGGAACACTGAAGCTTTCTTT. Amino acid sequence: CSARVLGGGNTEAFF.

The gene calls are TRBV10-3 and TRBJ2-1; the match to TRBD2 covers 11 bases. This CDR3 has 15 amino acids. Germline V CDR1 and CDR2: ENHRY, SYGVKD. Unmatched junction bases numbered 6, after V lost 6 bases and J lost 5 bases. CDR3 in amino acids: CAIRPATSGDNEQFF. CDR3 nucleotide sequence: TGTGCCATCAGACCCGCGACTAGCGGGGACAATGAGCAGTTCTTC.

The rearrangement links TRBV24-1 to TRBJ2-7; 8 bases are shared with TRBD2. The V segment lost 4 bases and the J segment 5 bases; nucleotides outside the gene matches: 9. The CDR3 extends over 15 amino acids. CDR1 KGHDR and CDR2 SFDVKD come from the germline V gene. CDR3 DNA sequence: TGTGCCACCAGTGACCACGGGAGGGACCCTAACGAGCAGTACTTC. Translating gives CATSDHGRDPNEQYF.

This clonotype was counted many times. This chain uses TRBV10-3 with TRBJ1-4; D not certain. CDR1 is ENHRY and CDR2 is SYGVKD in the germline V gene. The CDR3 has 12 residues. Trimming shortened V by 2 bases and J by 8 bases, and 6 bases separated the two germline ends. The CDR3 here is CAISERPEKLFF. DNA of the CDR3: TGTGCCATCAGTGAGCGGCCCGAAAAACTGTTTTTT.

This clonotype was seen ten or more times. The chain combines TRBV28 with TRBJ2-5, with 7 bases matching TRBD1. CDR3 length equals 15 residues. Germline CDR1 reads MDHEN; CDR2 reads SYDVKM. Unmatched junction bases numbered 7, after V lost 6 bases and J lost 0 bases. CDR3: CASRPGQHNQETQYF. As DNA, the CDR3 is TGTGCCAGCAGACCGGGACAGCACAACCAAGAGACCCAGTACTTC. Full variable domain (remainder filled in from reference TRBV28 and TRBJ2-5): DVKVTQSSRYLVKRTGEKVFLECVQDMDHENMFWYRQDPGLGLRLIYFSYDVKMKEKGDIPEGYSVSREKKERFSLILESASTNQTSMYLCASRPGQHNQETQYFGPGTRLLVL.

The chain employs TRBV12-3 or TRBV12-4 and TRBJ2-2, with 7 bases that match TRBD1. The V gene end was trimmed by 3 bases and the J gene end by 6 bases; junction bases not matched to a gene: 1. This CDR3 comprises 13 residues. CDR3: CASSFRGSGELFF. The CDR3 DNA reads TGTGCCAGCAGTTTCAGGGGGTCCGGGGAGCTGTTTTTT.

The CDR3 reads CASTDRGLYEQYF. In nucleotides, the CDR3 is TGCGCCAGCACGGACAGGGGGCTCTACGAGCAGTACTTC. The chain has TRBV10-2 and TRBJ2-7, with 11 positions matching TRBD1. From germline, CDR1 is WSHSY and CDR2 SAAADI. V gave up 7 bases and J gave up 3 bases; unmatched junction bases: 2. The CDR3 has 13 amino acids.

This clonotype was detected only a few times. The chain couples TRBV20-1 to TRBJ1-5, with TRBD1 matching over 9 bases. There are 14 residues in the CDR3. The ends lost 7 bases at V and 5 bases at J; junction bases unmatched: 9. Germline V gene sequence: CDR1 DFQATT, CDR2 SNEGSKA (reference sequence). The CDR3 DNA follows: TGCAGTGTCTGGACAGGGGATAGTTATCAGCCCCAGCATTTT. It encodes CSVWTGDSYQPQHF.

The chain carries TRBV3-1 and TRBJ2-1, with D possibly being TRBD2 (6 bases). The germline V gene encodes CDR1 LGHDT and CDR2 YNNKEL (reference sequence). The CDR3 is made up of 16 amino acids. V was shortened by 0 bases and J by 3 bases, with 12 bases between the two germline ends. The CDR3 bases are TGTGCCAGCAGCCAAGAGGCAGGGAGGTTCTACAATGAGCAGTTCTTC. Amino acids: CASSQEAGRFYNEQFF.

This clonotype has ten or more counts. The chain combines TRBV20-1 with TRBJ2-5; 8 bases are shared with TRBD2. J was trimmed by 4 bases and V by 0 bases; bases with no gene match: 10. This CDR3 has 16 amino acids. The V gene's germline CDR1 is DFQATT and CDR2 SNEGSKA (reference sequence). CDR3 sequence (DNA): TGCAGTGCTAGAGATAGCGGGGCCAAATCATTAGAGACCCAGTACTTC. Its protein is CSARDSGAKSLETQYF.

This chain joins TRBV11-2 and TRBJ2-3; tentatively, D is TRBD1 (5 bases). Trimming took 2 bases from V and 1 from J, leaving 10 bases between them. The CDR3 contains 15 residues. From germline, CDR1 is SGHAT and CDR2 FQNNGV. The DNA of the CDR3 is TGTGCCAGCAGCTTACAGGGATTCGGCACAGATACGCAGTATTTT. Residues: CASSLQGFGTDTQYF.

The table lists this clonotype with a few counts. This rearrangement joins TRBV7-2 to TRBJ2-5; D is perhaps TRBD1 (6 bases). V lost 5 bases and J 2 bases, leaving 12 bases between the germline ends. The CDR3 has 14 residues. CDR1 and CDR2 from the germline V gene are SGHTA and FQGNSA. The CDR3 loop reads CASSPGQTQETQYF. Written as DNA, the CDR3 is TGTGCCAGCAGCCCGGGACAAACGCAAGAGACCCAGTACTTC.

This clonotype was detected ten times or more. The rearrangement uses TRBV12-3 or TRBV12-4 and TRBJ1-5; D is unresolved. V lost 3 bases and J 9 bases, leaving 15 bases between the germline ends. The CDR3 totals 14 residues. The CDR3 coding sequence is TGTGCCAGCAGTTTTTCGAGGGAACGGCTGCCCCAGCATTTT. This gives the protein CASSFSRERLPQHF.

The V and J genes are TRBV20-1 and TRBJ2-3; D might be TRBD1 (7 bases). This CDR3 spans 14 amino acids. The V end was cut by 7 bases, the J end by 3 bases, with 17 bases between. From germline, CDR1 is DFQATT and CDR2 SNEGSKA (reference sequence). Here the CDR3 DNA reads TGCAGTGTAGTTCAGGGGGGTCCGACAGATACGCAGTATTTT. This sequence encodes CSVVQGGPTDTQYF.

This clonotype was seen a handful of times. This chain connects TRBV12-3 or TRBV12-4 to TRBJ2-7; the D is unclear. The length of the CDR3 is 13 residues. V was trimmed by 3 bases and J by 3 bases, leaving 9 bases between them. DNA of the CDR3: TGTGCCAGCAGTTTCGCTCGGCGCTACGAGCAGTACTTC. It yields the protein CASSFARRYEQYF.

The CDR3 reads CASSFPDRRNTIYF. CDR3 DNA sequence: TGTGCCAGCAGTTTCCCAGACAGACGAAACACCATATATTTT. The rearrangement links TRBV12-3 or TRBV12-4 to TRBJ1-3; the D gene is possibly TRBD1 (5 bases). Trimming removed 3 bases at V and 5 bases at J, with 11 bases between. The CDR3 is 14 amino acids.

This clonotype was observed at least ten times. The rearrangement joins TRBV10-1 to TRBJ2-5; no clear D gene. Germline-derived CDR1 and CDR2 are WNHNN and SYGVQD (reference sequence). V lost 4 bases to trimming and J lost 5 bases, with 11 bases between them. The CDR3 totals 13 residues. The CDR3 sequence: CASSASQGETQYF. The CDR3 nucleotides read TGCGCCAGCAGTGCGTCGCAAGGGGAGACCCAGTACTTC.

This clonotype appeared many times. The rearrangement joins TRBV7-8 to TRBJ1-2; no clear D gene. The germline gives CDR1 SGHVS, CDR2 FQNEAQ. The CDR3 spans 13 residues. The ends were cut back, 5 bases at V and 0 bases at J, with 7 bases in the middle. CDR3 residues: CASSSTTNYGYTF. Here the CDR3 DNA reads TGTGCCAGCAGCAGCACCACTAACTATGGCTACACCTTC.

The V call is TRBV6-5, the J call TRBJ2-6; no firm D call. The CDR3 length is 15 residues. Trimming left V 2 bases short and J 1 base short, with 6 bases between. Germline CDR1 reads MNHEY; CDR2 reads SVGAGI. The CDR3: CASSYPPSGANVLTF. The CDR3 DNA reads TGTGCCAGCAGTTACCCTCCGTCTGGGGCCAACGTCCTGACTTTC.

The chain recombines TRBV7-8 with TRBJ2-7; D is perhaps TRBD2 (5 bases). V lost 5 bases to trimming and J lost 3 bases, with 14 bases between them. Germline V gene lookup returns CDR1 SGHVS and CDR2 FQNEAQ. The CDR3 loop spans 14 amino acids. The chain's CDR3 is CASSARVPNYEQYF. The CDR3 DNA sequence: TGTGCCAGCAGCGCGCGGGTACCAAACTACGAGCAGTACTTC.

This clonotype was detected many times. V gene TRBV5-1 combines with J gene TRBJ2-7; D perhaps matches TRBD2 (5 bases). The V end was cut by 4 bases, the J end by 2 bases, with 19 bases between. Germline V gene lookup returns CDR1 SGHRS and CDR2 YFSETQ. This CDR3 contains 16 residues. Here the CDR3 reads CASSPGNPVQAYEQYF. CDR3 DNA sequence: TGCGCCAGCAGCCCCGGGAATCCGGTGCAGGCCTACGAGCAGTACTTC.

J is TRBJ1-4 and V is TRBV7-9; TRBD1 agrees at 7 bases. The V gene end was trimmed by 4 bases and the J gene end by 7 bases; junction bases not matched to a gene: 12. Germline V gene data show CDR1 as SEHNR and CDR2 as FQNEAQ (reference sequence). This CDR3 comprises 16 residues. CDR3 sequence (DNA): TGTGCCAGCAGCTCTCCCCCAGGGGACAGAGGTGAAAAACTGTTTTTT. It translates to CASSSPPGDRGEKLFF.